This T cell receptor beta chain was observed in a study of metastatic and nonmetastatic thyroid tumors. About the study: Blood and tumor or nodule tissue repertoires from malignant and benign thyroid patients were compared.

With regard to this clone: Its cognate antigen is unknown.

Thyroid surgery was preceded by no treatment in any patient. TCRdb re-called clones from the PCR reads using MiXCR. The sample has about 16,000 clones, roughly 31% seen once. Overall study findings and caveats: As reported, TCR beta diversity in blood and tumor was significantly higher in malignant thyroid tumors than in benign nodules.

Looked up from germline, CDR1 is SGHAT and CDR2 is FQNNGV. V was clipped by 5 bases and J by 2 bases, with 4 bases between them. The CDR3 is 12 amino acids. The gene calls are TRBV11-2 and TRBJ2-1; D uncertain. Source material: blood. The sequence came from a female donor with papillary thyroid cancer or a benign thyroid nodule (not recorded which). Some clones in this sample may be carry-over from other donors' samples. The CDR3 bases are TGTGCCAGCAGCCGGCCCTACAATGAGCAGTTCTTC. Translation gives CASSRPYNEQFF.